This is a list of T cell receptor beta chains from one sample in a study of PD-L1 blockade in urothelial cancer. Profiling relied on immunoSEQ multiplex PCR, and the TCRdb table lists in-frame clones only, not all of them. The sample lists under 60,000 clones, 84% seen once, with approximately 2.9% in the top ten. The input for sequencing was PBMCs, taken around atezolizumab (anti-PD-L1) treatment. The origin of the receptors is a man between 65 and 80 years old with urothelial cancer. The conserved cysteine and the conserved F or W are not part of the CDR3 here. Each record gives: V gene, J gene, CDR3 protein.

TRBV10-3	TRBJ2-7	ATRPGTGIGSYEQY
TRBV5-1	TRBJ1-6	ASSDPRGGDNSPLH
TRBV5-1	TRBJ2-3	ASSARGSTDTQY
TRBV5-6	TRBJ2-2	ASSPRTGGTGELF
TRBV7-9	TRBJ1-1	ASSPDRPNEAF
TRBV11-3	TRBJ1-1	ASSLDQGQRAF
TRBV4-3	TRBJ2-1	ASSQDIGTSKQF
TRBV7-2	TRBJ2-3	ASSPILAEKWDTQY
TRBV5-4	TRBJ1-2	ASRPGTDYGYT
TRBV19	TRBJ1-1	ASSIGQGDTEAF
TRBV5-4	TRBJ1-1	ASSRPGELDTEAF
TRBV19	TRBJ1-5	ASSIGPGWHMSNQPQH
TRBV7-2	TRBJ1-1	ASSPRRLNTEAF
TRBV15	TRBJ1-3	ATSRDRGYLNTIY
TRBV29-1	TRBJ1-5	SVPGEGNQPQH
TRBV19	TRBJ1-2	ASSPLDRALGYGYT
TRBV30	TRBJ1-5	AWSPDRAQPQH
TRBV9	TRBJ2-3	ASSVGQGGADTQY
TRBV11-3	TRBJ2-1	ASSLDQGGGEQF
TRBV5-4	TRBJ2-2	ASSTGTGRGGELF
TRBV6-1	TRBJ1-2	ASSVDSGYT
TRBV7-9	TRBJ2-1	ASSRGGGGLGEQF
TRBV28	TRBJ1-1	ASSSGTVSEAF
TRBV28	TRBJ1-2	ASSLTASNYGYT
TRBV5-6	TRBJ2-2	ASREWTSGGAYTGELF
TRBV7-2	TRBJ2-7	ASSLGGGQLREQY
TRBV7-8	TRBJ1-4	ASSPLSGQVAKLF
TRBV7-8	TRBJ1-5	ASSPRRAVGNQPQH
TRBV2	TRBJ2-7	ASRGQGRSEQY
TRBV19	TRBJ1-6	ASSDSWDSPLH
TRBV4-3	TRBJ1-6	ASSQDLGASSPLH
TRBV7-2	TRBJ2-7	ASSLDAGSYEQY
TRBV4-3	TRBJ2-3	ASSQDSGSTQY
TRBV11-3	TRBJ1-2	ASSLISTDLYGYT
TRBV11-3	TRBJ2-2	ASSSGLGTGELF
TRBV5-1	TRBJ2-7	ASSLAGREGNYEQY
TRBV6-5	TRBJ2-2	ASSRKAGGSGELF
TRBV18	TRBJ2-1	ASSPPRRSGGDNEQF
TRBV7-8	TRBJ2-7	ASSSGLTLYEQY
TRBV27	TRBJ2-1	ASSFMLAGGNEQF
TRBV7-3	TRBJ1-1	ASSLGGATEAF